This T cell receptor (beta chain) was recorded in a study of patients and donors after allogeneic stem cell transplantation. There are a few counts of this clonotype. A single record per CDR3 protein comes from TCRdb applying MiXCR to the RT-PCR reads. The sample includes some 960,000 distinct CDR3 sequences, 18% of them seen just once. Trimming at V came to 4 bases and at J to 6 bases, leaving 7 bases not matched to a gene. The germline gives CDR1 LGHNA, CDR2 YNFKEQ. This CDR3 has 15 amino acids. Sequenced: blood, either unsorted or a sorted T cell fraction (not recorded which). The sequence derives from a human donor who was either an allogeneic HSCT recipient or a stem cell or donor lymphocyte infusion donor (not recorded which). It is not recorded whose cells these are; they may come from a transplant donor. The chain couples TRBV4-2 to TRBJ2-2, with 8 bases that match TRBD2. The CDR3 sequence is CASSPTSVRPGELFF. In nucleotides, the CDR3 is TGTGCCAGCAGCCCGACTAGCGTACGTCCCGGGGAGCTGTTTTTT.